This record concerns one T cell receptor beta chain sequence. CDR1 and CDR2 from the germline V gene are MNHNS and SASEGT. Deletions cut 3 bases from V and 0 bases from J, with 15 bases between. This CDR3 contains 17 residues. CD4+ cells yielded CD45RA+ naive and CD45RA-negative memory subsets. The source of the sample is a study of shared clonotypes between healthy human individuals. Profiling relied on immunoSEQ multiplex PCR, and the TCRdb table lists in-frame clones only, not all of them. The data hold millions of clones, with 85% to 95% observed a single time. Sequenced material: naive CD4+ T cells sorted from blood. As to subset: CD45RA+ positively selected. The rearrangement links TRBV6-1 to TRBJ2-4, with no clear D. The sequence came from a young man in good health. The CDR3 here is CASSETPFAGAKNIQYF. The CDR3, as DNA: TGTGCCAGCAGTGAGACCCCTTTCGCCGGAGCCAAAAACATTCAGTACTTC.